Listed here are 19 T cell receptor beta chains from one sample, sequenced in a study of blood T cell repertoires in COVID-19. TCRdb's copy holds only in-frame clones and misses some; the assay was immunoSEQ multiplex PCR. The sample includes 200,000 to 300,000 clones, around four fifths of them seen just once. The sample consisted of peripheral blood. These receptors were obtained from a man aged 55 to 69 with acute or convalescent COVID-19.

As regards this clone: This sample also contains other DNA sequences that code for the same CDR3. This chain uses TRBV5-1 with TRBJ2-3; 8 bases are a match to TRBD2. The germline V gene encodes CDR1 SGHRS and CDR2 YFSETQ. V trimming: 4 bases; J trimming: 3 bases; junction bases outside the gene matches: 1. This CDR3 contains 13 residues. This CDR3 is CASSPGGTDTQYF. Written as DNA, the CDR3 is TGCGCCAGCAGCCCGGGAGGGACAGATACGCAGTATTTT. Combining the CDR3 with reference TRBV5-1 and TRBJ2-3 gives the whole variable domain KAGVTQTPRYLIKTRGQQVTLSCSPISGHRSVSWYQQTPGQGLQFLFEYFSETQRNKGNFPGRFSGRQFSNSRSEMNVSTLELGDSALYLCASSPGGTDTQYFGPGTRLTVL.

This clone has only a few counts. The genes are TRBV20-1 and TRBJ2-7; no clear D gene. The CDR3 runs 10 residues. The V end was cut by 5 bases, the J end by 4 bases, with 6 bases between. Germline CDR1 DFQATT, CDR2 SNEGSKA (reference sequence). The CDR3 reads CSASSYEQYF. Here the CDR3 DNA reads TGCAGTGCTTCATCATACGAGCAGTACTTC.

The V call is TRBV10-3, the J call TRBJ1-2; the match to TRBD1 covers 10 bases. J was trimmed by 8 bases and V by 0 bases; bases with no gene match: 6. The CDR3 has 15 amino acids. CDR1 is ENHRY, CDR2 SYGVKD, per germline. The CDR3 reads CAISESYRQGAGYTF. For the CDR3, the DNA is TGTGCCATCAGTGAGTCTTATAGACAGGGGGCAGGCTACACCTTC.

This chain links TRBV4-1 with TRBJ2-3; D is unresolved. V lost 2 bases and J lost 6, with 12 bases in between. Germline V gives CDR1 MGHRA, CDR2 YSYEKL. The CDR3 length is 14 residues. CDR3 amino acids: CASSQLLLRDTQYF. Here the CDR3 DNA reads TGCGCCAGCAGCCAACTACTCCTACGGGATACGCAGTATTTT.

The chain recombines TRBV30 with TRBJ1-5; TRBD1 might be the D (6 bases). This CDR3 spans 15 amino acids. The germline V gene has CDR1 GTSNPN and CDR2 SVGIG (reference sequence). The ends were cut back, 2 bases at V and 7 bases at J, with 18 bases in the middle. CDR3 DNA sequence: TGTGCCTGGAGTACCCCGGGACATCTTGGACAGCCCCAGCATTTT. This encodes CAWSTPGHLGQPQHF.

The rearrangement uses TRBV5-1 and TRBJ1-1; D is unclear. Germline CDR1 and CDR2: SGHRS and YFSETQ. V was clipped by 0 bases and J by 4 bases, with 10 bases between them. CDR3 length: 14 residues. The CDR3 DNA is TGCGCCAGCAGCTTGGGAGGGCCAGCCACTGAAGCTTTCTTT. The encoded protein is CASSLGGPATEAFF.

The J gene is TRBJ2-7, the V gene TRBV2; tentatively, D is TRBD2 (6 bases). Germline CDR1 is SNHLY and CDR2 is FYNNEI. The CDR3 is 14 residues long. Trimming removed 10 bases at V and 4 bases at J, with 20 bases between. This CDR3 reads CAIPRPGERYEQYF. CDR3 sequence (DNA): TGTGCCATCCCCCGACCGGGGGAGAGGTACGAGCAGTACTTC.

The rearrangement joins TRBV9 to TRBJ2-7; D ambiguous. Germline-derived CDR1 and CDR2 are SGDLS and YYNGEE. Trimming pared 0 bases from V and 0 bases from J, leaving 7 bases between. This CDR3 has 14 residues. CDR3 nucleotides: TGTGCCAGCAGCGTAGACTCTTTCTCCTACGAGCAGTACTTC. Translating it yields CASSVDSFSYEQYF.

V usage is TRBV5-6 and J usage is TRBJ1-4, with D unresolved. The V gene's germline CDR1 is SGHDT and CDR2 YYEEEE. This CDR3 contains 16 residues. V gave up 2 bases and J gave up 0 bases, with 11 bases separating them. CDR3 in DNA: TGTGCCAGCAGCTTCGGACGGACTGCAACTAATGAAAAACTGTTTTTT. Translation gives CASSFGRTATNEKLFF. Using reference TRBV5-6 and TRBJ1-4 for the parts outside the CDR3, the full variable domain is DAGVTQSPTHLIKTRGQQVTLRCSPKSGHDTVSWYQQALGQGPQFIFQYYEEEERQRGNFPDRFSGHQFPNYSSELNVNALLLGDSALYLCASSFGRTATNEKLFFGSGTQLSVL.

The chain carries TRBV21-1 and TRBJ2-7; the D segment call TRBD1 is taken from the table without a DNA check. TRBV21-1 is a pseudogene segment. The CDR3 has 16 residues. CDR3 sequence reads: CASTNQGTDPFYEQYF. DNA for the CDR3: TGTGCCAGCACCAATCAGGGGACAGATCCATTCTACGAGCAGTACTTC.

The CDR3, as DNA: TGTGCCAGCTCCGGGACAGGGGGCGACTATGGCTACACCTTC. It codes for CASSGTGGDYGYTF. The V call is TRBV18, the J call TRBJ1-2; TRBD1 matches at 12 bases. Germline trimming cut 6 bases from V and 3 bases from J; bases unmatched to any gene: 2. In germline, CDR1 is KGHSH, CDR2 LQKENI. The CDR3 has 14 amino acids.

The chain has TRBV6-2 or TRBV6-3 and TRBJ2-7, with D tentatively TRBD1 (6 bases). This CDR3 spans 13 amino acids. Trimming cost V 6 bases and J 3 bases, with 12 bases left between them. Per the germline V gene, CDR1 is MNHEY and CDR2 is SVGEGT. DNA for the CDR3: TGTGCCAGCAGCGATGGACAGAGCTACGAGCAGTACTTC. Encoded protein: CASSDGQSYEQYF.

V and J are TRBV2 and TRBJ2-2; 9 bases are shared with TRBD1. Germline CDR1 SNHLY, CDR2 FYNNEI. Germline trimming cut 6 bases from V and 1 base from J; bases unmatched to any gene: 6. CDR3 length: 16 amino acids. The CDR3 nucleotides are TGTGCCAGCAGGACCGGGACAGGGCAGAACACCGGGGAGCTGTTTTTT. The encoded protein is CASRTGTGQNTGELFF.

The genes are TRBV3-1 (or the pseudogene TRBV3-2) and TRBJ2-2; possible D gene TRBD2, 6 bases. V shed 3 bases and J shed 5 bases, with 7 bases lying between them. CDR3 length: 13 residues. Germline V lookup: CDR1 LGHDT, CDR2 YNNKEL (reference sequence). The CDR3 DNA reads TGTGCCAGCAGCCACCGGGAGACCGGGGAGCTGTTTTTT. Its protein is CASSHRETGELFF.

This chain links TRBV11-1 with TRBJ2-1; TRBD1 agrees at 10 bases. The CDR3 runs to 15 residues. Trimming took 5 bases from V and 7 from J; bases not matched to a gene: 8. Germline CDR1 is SGHAT and CDR2 is FQDESV (reference sequence). In DNA form, the CDR3 reads TGTGCCAGCAGCCGAGGACAGGGGGTGTGGAATGAGCAGTTCTTC. The encoded protein is CASSRGQGVWNEQFF.

The rearrangement links TRBV5-5 to TRBJ1-5, with 8 nucleotides matching TRBD1. This CDR3 is 15 amino acids long. V trimming: 0 bases; J trimming: 5 bases; junction bases outside the gene matches: 4. Germline CDR1 and CDR2: SGHKS and YYEKEE (reference sequence). CDR3 DNA: TGTGCCAGCAGCTTGGTACCAGGGGGCGATCAGCCCCAGCATTTT. This gives the protein CASSLVPGGDQPQHF.

The rearrangement joins TRBV3-1 (or the pseudogene TRBV3-2) to TRBJ1-1, with D maybe TRBD1 (5 bases). CDR1 and CDR2 (germline): LGHDT, YNNKEL (reference sequence). V dropped 4 bases and J dropped 1 base, with 13 bases sitting between them. The CDR3 loop spans 15 amino acids. The CDR3 DNA reads TGTGCCAGCAGCCCCCGGTTCGGGGGGAACACTGAAGCTTTCTTT. Translated: CASSPRFGGNTEAFF.

The gene calls are TRBV6-6 and TRBJ2-1, with D tentatively TRBD2 (6 bases). V shed 6 bases and J shed 6 bases, with 18 bases lying between them. Germline V gene data show CDR1 as MNHNY and CDR2 as SVGAGI (reference sequence). The CDR3 contains 15 residues. The CDR3 spells CASSYPSVEGNEQFF. Here the CDR3 DNA reads TGTGCCAGCAGCTACCCCTCAGTGGAGGGCAATGAGCAGTTCTTC.

This chain uses TRBV4-1 with TRBJ2-7; 12 bases align to TRBD2. The germline CDR1 and CDR2 sequences are MGHRA and YSYEKL. J gave up 6 bases and V 4 bases, and 7 bases lay outside the gene matches. This CDR3 comprises 15 residues. The CDR3 protein is CASSLQTSGSGEQYF. CDR3 bases: TGCGCCAGCAGCCTACAGACTAGCGGGAGTGGCGAGCAGTACTTC.